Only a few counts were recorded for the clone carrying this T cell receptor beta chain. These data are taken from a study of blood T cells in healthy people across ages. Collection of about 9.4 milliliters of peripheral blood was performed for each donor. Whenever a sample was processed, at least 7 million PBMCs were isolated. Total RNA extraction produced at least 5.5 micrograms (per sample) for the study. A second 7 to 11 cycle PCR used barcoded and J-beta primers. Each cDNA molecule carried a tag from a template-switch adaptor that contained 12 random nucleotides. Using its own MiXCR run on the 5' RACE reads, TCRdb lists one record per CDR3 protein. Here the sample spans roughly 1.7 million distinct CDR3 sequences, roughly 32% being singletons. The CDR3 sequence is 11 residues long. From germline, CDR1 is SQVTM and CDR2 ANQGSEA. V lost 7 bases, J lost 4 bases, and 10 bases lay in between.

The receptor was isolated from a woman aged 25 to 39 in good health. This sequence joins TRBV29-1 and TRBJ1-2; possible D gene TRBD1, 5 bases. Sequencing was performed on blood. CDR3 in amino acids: CSAWDLYGYTF. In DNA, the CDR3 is TGCAGCGCTTGGGACCTCTATGGCTACACCTTC.